A single sample is the source of the 11 T cell receptor beta chains below, sequenced in a study of tumor-infiltrating lymphocytes in localized non-small cell lung cancer. This table comes from immunoSEQ multiplex PCR, and its TCRdb copy is limited to in-frame clones, with some not included. The sample lists 2,700 or so clones; 70% to 75% were seen once. The sequenced sample consisted of uninvolved lung tissue not adjacent to the tumor. These receptors were collected from a human donor with non-small cell lung cancer.

The chain carries TRBV7-9 and TRBJ2-2; the D gene is possibly TRBD1 (6 bases). Germline V gene sequence: CDR1 SEHNR, CDR2 FQNEAQ (reference sequence). V shed 5 bases and J shed 7 bases, with 8 bases lying between them. The CDR3 sequence is 12 residues long. CDR3 sequence (DNA): TGTGCCAGCAGCGCAGGGGTCGGGGAGCTGTTTTTT. This encodes CASSAGVGELFF.

The chain couples TRBV11-3 to TRBJ1-4; the D is unclear. The germline V gene encodes CDR1 SGHNT and CDR2 YENEEA. The V and J ends lost 11 bases and 9 bases respectively, with 19 bases between them. CDR3 length: 13 amino acids. CDR3 protein: CAASRVQAQKLFF. For the CDR3, the DNA is TGTGCCGCTTCAAGGGTCCAGGCTCAAAAACTGTTTTTT.

This chain uses TRBV28 with TRBJ1-2, with 8 bases aligning to TRBD1. The V gene end was trimmed by 10 bases and the J gene end by 4 bases; junction bases not matched to a gene: 11. Germline V gene sequence: CDR1 MDHEN, CDR2 SYDVKM. The CDR3 runs to 14 residues. The DNA for the CDR3 is TGTGCCATACAGGGGGAAACCCTCATCTATGGCTACACCTTC. This codes for CAIQGETLIYGYTF.

This rearrangement joins TRBV28 to TRBJ2-3; TRBD2 is a possible D gene (6 bases). The V gene lost 6 bases and the J gene lost 8 bases, with 18 bases spanning the gap. CDR1 MDHEN and CDR2 SYDVKM come from the germline V gene. CDR3 length equals 14 residues. CDR3 DNA sequence: TGTGCCAGCAGGCGGGACCCCGCGCAGGGTACGCAGTATTTT. Protein product: CASRRDPAQGTQYF.

The V call is TRBV4-1, the J call TRBJ2-1; 11 nucleotides match TRBD2. Germline V lookup: CDR1 MGHRA, CDR2 YSYEKL. This CDR3 is built from 15 residues. After removal of 0 bases from V and 12 bases from J, the junction contained 7 bases not matched to a gene. The CDR3 DNA sequence: TGCGCCAGCAGCCAAGAGGCTAGCGGGGGGTTCGGGCAGTTCTTC. It yields the protein CASSQEASGGFGQFF.

The chain links TRBV6-5 to TRBJ1-2; 9 bases match TRBD1. This CDR3 spans 15 amino acids. In germline, CDR1 is MNHEY, CDR2 SVGAGI. With V trimmed by 0 bases and J by 8 bases, 7 bases remained unmatched. CDR3 amino acids: CASSYSQGQGRGYTF. The CDR3 nucleotides are TGTGCCAGCAGTTACTCGCAGGGACAGGGCCGGGGCTACACCTTC.

V is TRBV4-3 and J is TRBJ2-1; 10 bases align to TRBD2. The CDR3 runs 17 residues. The V gene end was trimmed by 0 bases and the J gene end by 0 bases; junction bases not matched to a gene: 2. Per germline, CDR1 LGHNA and CDR2 YSLEER. CDR3 DNA sequence: TGCGCCAGCAGCCAAGACCTAGCGGGAGCCTCCTACAATGAGCAGTTCTTC. This codes for CASSQDLAGASYNEQFF.

This chain uses TRBV5-6 with TRBJ2-3; D not certain. The CDR3 totals 12 residues. V lost 2 bases and J 3 bases, leaving 4 bases between the germline ends. The V gene's germline CDR1 is SGHDT and CDR2 YYEEEE. CDR3 bases: TGTGCCAGCAGCTTTGGGACAGATACGCAGTATTTT. As protein: CASSFGTDTQYF.

J is TRBJ2-2 and V is TRBV19; a possible D gene is TRBD2 (5 bases). V lost 7 bases and J 1 base, leaving 7 bases between the germline ends. Germline CDR1 and CDR2: LNHDA and SQIVND (reference sequence). The CDR3 spans 13 residues. CDR3: CASTRGNTGELFF. The CDR3 nucleotides read TGTGCCAGTACCCGGGGGAACACCGGGGAGCTGTTTTTT.

This chain joins TRBV27 and TRBJ2-5, with D possibly TRBD1 on 6 matching bases. This CDR3 contains 15 residues. Per the germline V gene, CDR1 is MNHEY and CDR2 is SMNVEV (reference sequence). The ends were cut back, 8 bases at V and 3 bases at J, with 19 bases in the middle. This CDR3 reads CASAVPGTPKETQYF. The CDR3 DNA sequence: TGTGCCAGCGCGGTGCCCGGGACACCCAAAGAGACCCAGTACTTC.

CDR3 protein: CASSLRQLGTEAFF. The CDR3 region has the DNA TGTGCCAGCAGCTTAAGGCAGCTTGGTACTGAAGCTTTCTTT. The chain recombines TRBV7-9 with TRBJ1-1; no reliable D call. This CDR3 is 14 amino acids long. Trimming shortened V by 2 bases and J by 5 bases, and 12 bases separated the two germline ends. CDR1 and CDR2 (germline): SEHNR, FQNEAQ (reference sequence). The variable domain in full, with the rest retrieved from reference TRBV7-9 and TRBJ1-1, is DTGVSQNPRHKITKRGQNVTFRCDPISEHNRLYWYRQTLGQGPEFLTYFQNEAQLEKSRLLSDRFSAERPKGSFSTLEIQRTEQGDSAMYLCASSLRQLGTEAFFGQGTRLTVV.